The sequence of this T cell receptor (beta chain) was determined in a study of blood T cell repertoires in COVID-19. For the study at large: PBMCs, B-cell-depleted T cells, or T cells were the source of the cDNA or gDNA that made up the material.

Under the authors' procedure: Estimates of nucleated cell counts were drawn from the amplification of reference gene primers. Clones were sequenced by immunoSEQ multiplex PCR, and TCRdb holds only the in-frame ones, with some missing. The V and J calls and the clone size are those of that table, but D and trimming were determined from the DNA. Among roughly 270,000 clones listed, roughly 80% were seen once. This clone was seen once. The sample was PBMCs or T cells enriched from blood (not recorded which). The receptor was derived from a man in his forties or fifties who had been exposed to COVID-19.

The CDR3 nucleotides read TGTGCCTGGAGTGTAATTGCGGGAGAGGTGACAGATACGCAGTATTTT. It specifies CAWSVIAGEVTDTQYF. The J gene is TRBJ2-3, the V gene TRBV30; 7 positions match TRBD2. After removal of 0 bases from V and 3 bases from J, the junction contained 9 bases not matched to a gene. CDR3 size: 16 residues. Per the germline V gene, CDR1 is GTSNPN and CDR2 is SVGIG (reference sequence).